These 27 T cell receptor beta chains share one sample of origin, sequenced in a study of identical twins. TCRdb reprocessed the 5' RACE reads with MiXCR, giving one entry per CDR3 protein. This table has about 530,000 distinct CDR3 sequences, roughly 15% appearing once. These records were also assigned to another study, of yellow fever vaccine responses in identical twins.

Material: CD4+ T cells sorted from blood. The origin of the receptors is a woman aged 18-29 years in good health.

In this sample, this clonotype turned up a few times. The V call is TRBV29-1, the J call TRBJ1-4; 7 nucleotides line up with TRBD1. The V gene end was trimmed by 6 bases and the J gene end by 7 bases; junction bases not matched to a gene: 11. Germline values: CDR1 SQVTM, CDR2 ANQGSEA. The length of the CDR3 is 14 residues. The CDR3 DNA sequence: TGCAGCGTAGGCACAGGGGCGGGAAGTGAAAAACTGTTTTTT. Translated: CSVGTGAGSEKLFF.

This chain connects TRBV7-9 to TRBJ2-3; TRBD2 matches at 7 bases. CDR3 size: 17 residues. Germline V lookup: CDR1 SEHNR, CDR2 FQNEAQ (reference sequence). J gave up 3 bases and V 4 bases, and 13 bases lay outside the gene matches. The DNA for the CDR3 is TGTGCCAGCAGCTCCCCGAGGGAGGGTCTCTCGACAGATACGCAGTATTTT. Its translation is CASSSPREGLSTDTQYF.

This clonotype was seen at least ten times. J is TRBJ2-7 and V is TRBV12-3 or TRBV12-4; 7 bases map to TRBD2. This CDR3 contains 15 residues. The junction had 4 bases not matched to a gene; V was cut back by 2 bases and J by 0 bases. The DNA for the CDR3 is TGTGCCAGCAGTTTAAGCGGGGTTAGCTCCTACGAGCAGTACTTC. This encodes CASSLSGVSSYEQYF.

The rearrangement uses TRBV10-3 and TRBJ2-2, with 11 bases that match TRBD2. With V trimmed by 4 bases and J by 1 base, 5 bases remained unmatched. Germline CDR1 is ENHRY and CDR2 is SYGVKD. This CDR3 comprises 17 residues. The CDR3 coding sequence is TGTGCCATCAGTGGGTATGGACTAGCGGGGAACACCGGGGAGCTGTTTTTT. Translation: CAISGYGLAGNTGELFF.

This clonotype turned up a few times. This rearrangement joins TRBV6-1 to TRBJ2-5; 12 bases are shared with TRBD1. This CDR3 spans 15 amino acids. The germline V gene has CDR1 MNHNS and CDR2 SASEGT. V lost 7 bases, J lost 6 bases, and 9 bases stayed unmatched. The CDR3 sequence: CASTTPGQGAKTQYF. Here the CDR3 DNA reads TGTGCCAGCACCACGCCGGGACAGGGGGCTAAGACCCAGTACTTC.

CDR3 sequence: CASSHGQITYEQYF. The CDR3 bases are TGTGCCAGCAGCCACGGACAGATCACCTACGAGCAGTACTTC. V usage is TRBV6-2 or TRBV6-3 and J usage is TRBJ2-7; tentative D call: TRBD1 (6 bases). Germline V gene lookup returns CDR1 MNHEY and CDR2 SVGEGT. This CDR3 comprises 14 residues. V was shortened by 6 bases and J by 2 bases, with 14 bases between the two germline ends.

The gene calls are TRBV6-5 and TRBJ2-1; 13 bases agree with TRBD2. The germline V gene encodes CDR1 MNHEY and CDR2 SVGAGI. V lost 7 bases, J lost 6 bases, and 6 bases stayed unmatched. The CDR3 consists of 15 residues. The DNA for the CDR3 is TGTGCCAGCATTAGACTAGCGGGGGGCTCCAATGAGCAGTTCTTC. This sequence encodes CASIRLAGGSNEQFF.

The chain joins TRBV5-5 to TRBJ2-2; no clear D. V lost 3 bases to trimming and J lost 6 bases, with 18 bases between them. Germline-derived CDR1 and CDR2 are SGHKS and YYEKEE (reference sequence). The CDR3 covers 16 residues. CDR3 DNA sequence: TGTGCCAGCAGCTGGACCGTCATAGGCTCGGCCGGGGAGCTGTTTTTT. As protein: CASSWTVIGSAGELFF.

Here the CDR3 reads CASSQGLAGRETQYF. Here the CDR3 DNA reads TGTGCCAGCAGCCAAGGACTAGCGGGGAGAGAGACCCAGTACTTC. This chain uses TRBV4-2 with TRBJ2-5; 11 bases map to TRBD2. The CDR3 length is 15 residues. Looked up from germline, CDR1 is LGHNA and CDR2 is YNFKEQ. The V segment lost 1 base and the J segment 4 bases; nucleotides outside the gene matches: 2.

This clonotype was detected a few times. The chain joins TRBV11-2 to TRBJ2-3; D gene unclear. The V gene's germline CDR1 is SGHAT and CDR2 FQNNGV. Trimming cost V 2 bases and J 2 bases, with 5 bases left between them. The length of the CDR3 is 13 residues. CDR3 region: CASSLIITDTQYF. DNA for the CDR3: TGTGCCAGCAGCTTAATAATCACAGATACGCAGTATTTT.

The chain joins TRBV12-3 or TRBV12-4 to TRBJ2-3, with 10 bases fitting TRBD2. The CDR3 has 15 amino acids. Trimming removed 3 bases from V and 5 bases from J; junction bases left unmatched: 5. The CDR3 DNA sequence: TGTGCCAGCAGTTTCAGCGGGAGGGCCATAGATACGCAGTATTTT. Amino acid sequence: CASSFSGRAIDTQYF.

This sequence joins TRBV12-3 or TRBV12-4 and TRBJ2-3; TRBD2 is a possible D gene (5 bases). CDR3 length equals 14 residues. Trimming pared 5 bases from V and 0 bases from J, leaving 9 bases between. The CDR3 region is CASSHGVSTDTQYF. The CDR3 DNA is TGTGCCAGCAGTCACGGGGTTAGCACAGATACGCAGTATTTT.

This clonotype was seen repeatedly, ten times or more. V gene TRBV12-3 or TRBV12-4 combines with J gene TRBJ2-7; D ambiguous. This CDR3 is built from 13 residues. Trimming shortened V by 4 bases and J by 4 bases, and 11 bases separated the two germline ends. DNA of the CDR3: TGTGCCAGCAGTTCATCGACAACATACGAGCAGTACGTC. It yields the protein CASSSSTTYEQYV.

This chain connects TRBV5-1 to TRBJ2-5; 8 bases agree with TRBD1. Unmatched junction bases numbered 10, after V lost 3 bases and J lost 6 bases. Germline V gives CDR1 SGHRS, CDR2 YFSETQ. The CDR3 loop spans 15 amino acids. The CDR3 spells CASSSVTGEPKTQYF. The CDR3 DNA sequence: TGCGCCAGCAGCTCCGTGACAGGGGAGCCGAAGACCCAGTACTTC.

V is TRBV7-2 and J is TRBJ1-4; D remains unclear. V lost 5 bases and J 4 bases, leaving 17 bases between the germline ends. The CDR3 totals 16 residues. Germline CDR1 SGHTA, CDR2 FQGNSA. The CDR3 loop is CASSTISASNNEKLFF. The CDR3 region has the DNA TGTGCCAGCAGCACCATTTCGGCCAGCAATAATGAAAAACTGTTTTTT.

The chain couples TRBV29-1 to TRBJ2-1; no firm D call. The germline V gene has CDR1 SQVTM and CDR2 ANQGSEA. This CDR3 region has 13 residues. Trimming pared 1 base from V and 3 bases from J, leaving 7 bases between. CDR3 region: CSVEVVSYNEQFF. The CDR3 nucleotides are TGCAGCGTTGAAGTGGTTAGCTACAATGAGCAGTTCTTC.

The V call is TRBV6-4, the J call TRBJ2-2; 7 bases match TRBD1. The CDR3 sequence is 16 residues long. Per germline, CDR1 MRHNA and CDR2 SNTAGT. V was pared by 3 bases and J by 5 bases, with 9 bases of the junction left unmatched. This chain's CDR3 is CASSEAGGLSTGELFF. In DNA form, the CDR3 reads TGTGCCAGCAGTGAAGCAGGGGGTTTGTCTACCGGGGAGCTGTTTTTT.

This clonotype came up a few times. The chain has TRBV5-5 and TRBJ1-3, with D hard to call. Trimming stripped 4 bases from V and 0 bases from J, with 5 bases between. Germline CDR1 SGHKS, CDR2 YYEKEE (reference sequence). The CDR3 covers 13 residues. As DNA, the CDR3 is TGTGCCAGCAGCCCCCCCTCTGGAAACACCATATATTTT. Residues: CASSPPSGNTIYF. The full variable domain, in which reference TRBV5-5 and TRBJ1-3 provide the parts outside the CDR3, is DAGVTQSPTHLIKTRGQQVTLRCSPISGHKSVSWYQQVLGQGPQFIFQYYEKEERGRGNFPDRFSARQFPNYSSELNVNALLLGDSALYLCASSPPSGNTIYFGEGSWLTVV.

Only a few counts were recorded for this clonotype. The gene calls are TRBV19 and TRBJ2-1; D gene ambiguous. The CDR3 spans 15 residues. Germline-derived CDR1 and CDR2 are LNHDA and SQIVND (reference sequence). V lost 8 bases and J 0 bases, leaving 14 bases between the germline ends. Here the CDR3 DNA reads TGTGCCAGTGCCCAGAGGTCGGGCTCCTACAATGAGCAGTTCTTC. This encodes CASAQRSGSYNEQFF.

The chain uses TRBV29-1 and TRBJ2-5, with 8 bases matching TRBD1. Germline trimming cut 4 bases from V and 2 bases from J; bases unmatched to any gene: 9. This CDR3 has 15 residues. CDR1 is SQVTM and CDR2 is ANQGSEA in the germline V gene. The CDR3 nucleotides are TGCAGCGTTGGGCCAGGGGGCTGGGGACAAGAGACCCAGTACTTC. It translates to CSVGPGGWGQETQYF. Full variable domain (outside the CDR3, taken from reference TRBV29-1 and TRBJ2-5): SAVISQKPSRDICQRGTSLTIQCQVDSQVTMMFWYRQQPGQSLTLIATANQGSEATYESGFVIDKFPISRPNLTFSTLTVSNMSPEDSSIYLCSVGPGGWGQETQYFGPGTRLLVL.

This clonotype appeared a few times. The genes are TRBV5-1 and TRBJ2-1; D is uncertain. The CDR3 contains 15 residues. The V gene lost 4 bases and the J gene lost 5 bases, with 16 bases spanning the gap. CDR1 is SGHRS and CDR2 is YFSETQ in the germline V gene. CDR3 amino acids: CASSGHPKNNNEQFF. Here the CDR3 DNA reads TGCGCCAGCAGCGGCCATCCTAAAAACAACAATGAGCAGTTCTTC.

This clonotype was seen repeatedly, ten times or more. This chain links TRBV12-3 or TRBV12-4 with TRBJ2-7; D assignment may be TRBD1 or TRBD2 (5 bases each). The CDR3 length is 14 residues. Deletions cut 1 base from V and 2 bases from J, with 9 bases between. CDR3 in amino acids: CASSLVQGPYEQYF. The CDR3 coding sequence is TGTGCCAGCAGTTTAGTTCAGGGACCCTACGAGCAGTACTTC.

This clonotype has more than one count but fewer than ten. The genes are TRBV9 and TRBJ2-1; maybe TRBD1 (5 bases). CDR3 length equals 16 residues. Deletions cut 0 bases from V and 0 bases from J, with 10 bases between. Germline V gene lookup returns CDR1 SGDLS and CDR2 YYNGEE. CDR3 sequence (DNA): TGTGCCAGCAGCGTAGAAGGGGCCAGCTCCTACAATGAGCAGTTCTTC. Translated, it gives CASSVEGASSYNEQFF. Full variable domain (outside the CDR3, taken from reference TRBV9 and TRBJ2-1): DSGVTQTPKHLITATGQRVTLRCSPRSGDLSVYWYQQSLDQGLQFLIQYYNGEERAKGNILERFSAQQFPDLHSELNLSSLELGDSALYFCASSVEGASSYNEQFFGPGTRLTVL.

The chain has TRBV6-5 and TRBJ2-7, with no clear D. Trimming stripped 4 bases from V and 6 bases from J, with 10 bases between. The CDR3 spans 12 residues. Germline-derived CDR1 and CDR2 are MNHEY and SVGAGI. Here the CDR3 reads CASSSPGIEQYV. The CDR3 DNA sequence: TGTGCCAGCAGTTCGCCAGGAATCGAGCAGTACGTC.

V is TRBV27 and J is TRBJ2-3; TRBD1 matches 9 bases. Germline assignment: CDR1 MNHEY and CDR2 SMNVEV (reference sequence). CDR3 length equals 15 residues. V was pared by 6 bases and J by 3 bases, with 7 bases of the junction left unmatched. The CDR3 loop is CASRKQGARTDTQYF. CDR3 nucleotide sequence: TGTGCCAGCAGAAAACAGGGGGCGCGTACAGATACGCAGTATTTT.

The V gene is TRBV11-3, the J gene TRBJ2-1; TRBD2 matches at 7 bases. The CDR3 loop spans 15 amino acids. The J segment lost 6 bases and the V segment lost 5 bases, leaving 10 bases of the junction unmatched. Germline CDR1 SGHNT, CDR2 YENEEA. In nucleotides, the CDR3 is TGTGCCAGCAGCCCCTCTGGGGCGGGGGTCAATGAGCAGTTCTTC. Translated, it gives CASSPSGAGVNEQFF. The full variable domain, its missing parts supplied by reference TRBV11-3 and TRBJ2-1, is EAGVVQSPRYKIIEKKQPVAFWCNPISGHNTLYWYLQNLGQGPELLIRYENEEAVDDSQLPKDRFSAERLKGVDSTLKIQPAELGDSAVYLCASSPSGAGVNEQFFGPGTRLTVL.

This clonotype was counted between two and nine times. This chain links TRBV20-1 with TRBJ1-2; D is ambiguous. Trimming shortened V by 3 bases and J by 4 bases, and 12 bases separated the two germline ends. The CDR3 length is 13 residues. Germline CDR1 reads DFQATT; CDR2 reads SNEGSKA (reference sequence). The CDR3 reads CSARLHPSYGYTF. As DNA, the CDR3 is TGCAGTGCTAGGCTACATCCCTCCTATGGCTACACCTTC.